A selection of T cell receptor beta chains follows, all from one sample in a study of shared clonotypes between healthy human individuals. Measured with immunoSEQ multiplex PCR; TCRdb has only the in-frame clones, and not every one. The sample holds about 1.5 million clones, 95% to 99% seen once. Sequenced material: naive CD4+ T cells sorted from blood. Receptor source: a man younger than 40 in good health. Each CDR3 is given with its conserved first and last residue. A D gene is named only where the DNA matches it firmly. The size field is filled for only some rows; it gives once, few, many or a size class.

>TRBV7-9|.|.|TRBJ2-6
CASRDSGANVLTF
TGTGCCAGCAGAGATTCTGGGGCCAACGTCCTGACTTTC
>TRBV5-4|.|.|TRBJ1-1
CASSFYRNTEAFF
TGTGCCAGCAGCTTCTACCGGAACACTGAAGCTTTCTTT
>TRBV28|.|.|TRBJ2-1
CASSLPLGRFSEQFF
TGTGCCAGCAGCCTCCCCCTCGGTAGGTTCAGTGAGCAGTTCTTC
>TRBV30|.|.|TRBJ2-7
CAWSPRLEEQYF
TGTGCCTGGAGTCCGCGGTTGGAAGAGCAGTACTTC
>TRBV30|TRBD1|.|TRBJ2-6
CAWGQGGANVLTF
TGTGCCTGGGGACAGGGAGGGGCCAACGTCCTGACTTTC
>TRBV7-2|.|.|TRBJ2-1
CASSTDTHPYNEQFF
TGTGCCAGCAGCACAGACACACACCCCTACAATGAGCAGTTCTTC
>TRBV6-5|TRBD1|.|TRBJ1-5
CASSHRGDSNQPQHF
TGTGCCAGCAGTCACAGGGGGGATAGCAATCAGCCCCAGCATTTT
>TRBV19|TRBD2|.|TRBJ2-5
CASSWASGSGETQYF
TGTGCCAGTAGTTGGGCTAGCGGGAGTGGAGAGACCCAGTACTTC
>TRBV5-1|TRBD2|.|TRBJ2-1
CASLEGSGSRNEQFF
TGCGCCAGCTTGGAGGGGAGCGGGAGTCGCAATGAGCAGTTCTTC
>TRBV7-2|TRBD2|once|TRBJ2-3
CASSTSSGRRTDTQYF
TGTGCCAGCAGCACCTCTAGCGGGAGAAGAACAGATACGCAGTATTTT
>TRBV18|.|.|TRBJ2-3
CASSPVTGTGKRMQYF
TGTGCCAGCTCGCCGGTAACAGGGACGGGAAAGCGGATGCAGTATTTT
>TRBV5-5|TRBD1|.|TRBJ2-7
CASSSGTGDSYEQYF
TGTGCCAGCAGCTCCGGGACAGGGGACTCCTACGAGCAGTACTTC
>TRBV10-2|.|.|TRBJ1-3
CASSPTGTSLKFGNTIYF
TGCGCCAGCAGCCCTACCGGGACCTCCCTTAAATTTGGAAACACCATATATTTT
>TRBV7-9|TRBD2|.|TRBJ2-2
CASSLLREGHTGELFF
TGTGCCAGCAGCTTACTTCGGGAGGGCCACACCGGGGAGCTGTTTTTT
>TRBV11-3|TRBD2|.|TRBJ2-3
CASSLALGDGLADTQYF
TGTGCCAGCAGCTTAGCTCTCGGGGACGGACTAGCAGATACGCAGTATTTT
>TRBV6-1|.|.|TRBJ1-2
CASSTLLGGYTF
TGTGCCAGCAGTACCCTCCTGGGTGGCTACACCTTC
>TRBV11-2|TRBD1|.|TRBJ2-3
CASSLDRGSTDTQYF
TGTGCCAGCAGCTTAGACAGGGGGAGCACAGATACGCAGTATTTT
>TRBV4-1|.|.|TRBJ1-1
CASSQGSRMNTEAFF
TGCGCCAGCAGCCAAGGCAGTAGGATGAACACTGAAGCTTTCTTT
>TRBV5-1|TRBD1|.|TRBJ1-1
CATRRDSRNTEAFF
TGCGCCACGCGAAGGGACAGCCGGAACACTGAAGCTTTCTTT
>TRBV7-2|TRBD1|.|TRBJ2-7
CASSSPRTGLHEQYF
TGTGCCAGCAGCTCACCTAGGACAGGGCTCCACGAGCAGTACTTC
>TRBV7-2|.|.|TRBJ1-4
CASSENRAPNEKLFF
TGTGCCAGCAGCGAGAACAGGGCCCCTAATGAAAAACTGTTTTTT
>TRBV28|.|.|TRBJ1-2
CASSSTGTHYGYTF
TGTGCCAGCAGTTCCACAGGGACACACTATGGCTACACCTTC
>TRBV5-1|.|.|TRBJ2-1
CASSLVPDYNEQFF
TGCGCCAGCAGCTTGGTACCCGATTACAATGAGCAGTTCTTC
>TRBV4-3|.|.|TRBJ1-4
CASSQKTVATNEKLFF
TGCGCCAGCAGCCAGAAGACGGTTGCAACTAATGAAAAACTGTTTTTT
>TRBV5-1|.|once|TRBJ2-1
CASSRLTRGDYNEQFF
TGCGCCAGCAGCCGTCTTACTCGCGGGGACTACAATGAGCAGTTCTTC
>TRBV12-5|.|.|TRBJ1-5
CASASQRGQPQHF
TGTGCTAGTGCCTCTCAGAGGGGACAGCCCCAGCATTTT
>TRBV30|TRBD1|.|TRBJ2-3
CAWSLGDRGVRDTQYF
TGTGCCTGGAGTTTGGGGGACAGGGGGGTTAGGGATACGCAGTATTTT
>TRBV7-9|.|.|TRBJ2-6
CASSFVGSGANVLTF
TGTGCCAGCAGCTTTGTGGGGTCTGGGGCCAACGTCCTGACTTTC